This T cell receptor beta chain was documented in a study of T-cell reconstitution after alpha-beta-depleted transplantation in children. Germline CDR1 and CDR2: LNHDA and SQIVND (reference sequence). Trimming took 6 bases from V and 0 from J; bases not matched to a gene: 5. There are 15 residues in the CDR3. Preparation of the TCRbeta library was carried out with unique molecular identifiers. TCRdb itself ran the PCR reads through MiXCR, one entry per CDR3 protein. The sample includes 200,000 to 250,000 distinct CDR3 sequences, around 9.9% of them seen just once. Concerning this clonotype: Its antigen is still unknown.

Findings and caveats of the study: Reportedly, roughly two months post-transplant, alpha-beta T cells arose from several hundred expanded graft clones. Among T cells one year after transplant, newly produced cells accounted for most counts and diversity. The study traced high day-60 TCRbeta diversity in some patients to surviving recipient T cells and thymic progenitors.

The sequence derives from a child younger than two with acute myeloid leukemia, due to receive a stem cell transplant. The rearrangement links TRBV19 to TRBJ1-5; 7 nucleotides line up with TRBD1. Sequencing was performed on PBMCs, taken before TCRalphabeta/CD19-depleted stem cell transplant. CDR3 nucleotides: TGTGCCAGTAGCGGGACAGTCCATAGCAATCAGCCCCAGCATTTT. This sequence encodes CASSGTVHSNQPQHF.